At least ten counts were recorded for the clone carrying this T cell receptor (beta chain). The target antigen is unknown. The record originates from a study of T cell repertoires in cytomegalovirus infection. Study in general: A matching HLA type, together with CMV infection, was signaled by public TCR beta signatures.

Study-wide findings and caveats: Cumulated frequencies of public TCR beta families served to identify carriers of CMV plus the relevant HLA. Predominance within the ex vivo response was attributable to HLA-C-restricted CMV-specific TCR beta clonotypes.

V lost 4 bases and J 2 bases, leaving 16 bases between the germline ends. Per germline, CDR1 SQVTM and CDR2 ANQGSEA. The CDR3 sequence is 15 residues long. TCRdb ran MiXCR on the reads and lists one entry per CDR3 protein. This table has roughly 320,000 distinct CDR3 sequences, more than 8% appearing once. The chain links TRBV29-1 to TRBJ2-3, with D perhaps matching TRBD2 (6 bases). The source of this sequence is a human donor in good health (CMV status not recorded). Some clones in this sample may be carry-over from other donors' samples. The sample comprised PBMCs. CDR3 region: CSVGVAGSSTDTQYF. The DNA of the CDR3 is TGCAGCGTTGGTGTGGCGGGATCTTCCACAGATACGCAGTATTTT.